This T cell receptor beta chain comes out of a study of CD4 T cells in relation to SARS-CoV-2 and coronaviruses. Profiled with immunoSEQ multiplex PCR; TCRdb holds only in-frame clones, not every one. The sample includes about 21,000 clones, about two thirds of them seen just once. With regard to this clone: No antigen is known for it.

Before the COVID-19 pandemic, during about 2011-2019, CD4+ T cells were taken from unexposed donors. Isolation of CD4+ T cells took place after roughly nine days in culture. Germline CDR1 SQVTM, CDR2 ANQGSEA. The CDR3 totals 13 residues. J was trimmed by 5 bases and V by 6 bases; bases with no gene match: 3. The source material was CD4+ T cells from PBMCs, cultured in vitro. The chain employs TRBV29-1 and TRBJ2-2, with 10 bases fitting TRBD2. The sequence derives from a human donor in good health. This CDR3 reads CSVKTSGTGELFF. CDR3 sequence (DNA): TGCAGCGTCAAGACTAGCGGGACCGGGGAGCTGTTTTTT.